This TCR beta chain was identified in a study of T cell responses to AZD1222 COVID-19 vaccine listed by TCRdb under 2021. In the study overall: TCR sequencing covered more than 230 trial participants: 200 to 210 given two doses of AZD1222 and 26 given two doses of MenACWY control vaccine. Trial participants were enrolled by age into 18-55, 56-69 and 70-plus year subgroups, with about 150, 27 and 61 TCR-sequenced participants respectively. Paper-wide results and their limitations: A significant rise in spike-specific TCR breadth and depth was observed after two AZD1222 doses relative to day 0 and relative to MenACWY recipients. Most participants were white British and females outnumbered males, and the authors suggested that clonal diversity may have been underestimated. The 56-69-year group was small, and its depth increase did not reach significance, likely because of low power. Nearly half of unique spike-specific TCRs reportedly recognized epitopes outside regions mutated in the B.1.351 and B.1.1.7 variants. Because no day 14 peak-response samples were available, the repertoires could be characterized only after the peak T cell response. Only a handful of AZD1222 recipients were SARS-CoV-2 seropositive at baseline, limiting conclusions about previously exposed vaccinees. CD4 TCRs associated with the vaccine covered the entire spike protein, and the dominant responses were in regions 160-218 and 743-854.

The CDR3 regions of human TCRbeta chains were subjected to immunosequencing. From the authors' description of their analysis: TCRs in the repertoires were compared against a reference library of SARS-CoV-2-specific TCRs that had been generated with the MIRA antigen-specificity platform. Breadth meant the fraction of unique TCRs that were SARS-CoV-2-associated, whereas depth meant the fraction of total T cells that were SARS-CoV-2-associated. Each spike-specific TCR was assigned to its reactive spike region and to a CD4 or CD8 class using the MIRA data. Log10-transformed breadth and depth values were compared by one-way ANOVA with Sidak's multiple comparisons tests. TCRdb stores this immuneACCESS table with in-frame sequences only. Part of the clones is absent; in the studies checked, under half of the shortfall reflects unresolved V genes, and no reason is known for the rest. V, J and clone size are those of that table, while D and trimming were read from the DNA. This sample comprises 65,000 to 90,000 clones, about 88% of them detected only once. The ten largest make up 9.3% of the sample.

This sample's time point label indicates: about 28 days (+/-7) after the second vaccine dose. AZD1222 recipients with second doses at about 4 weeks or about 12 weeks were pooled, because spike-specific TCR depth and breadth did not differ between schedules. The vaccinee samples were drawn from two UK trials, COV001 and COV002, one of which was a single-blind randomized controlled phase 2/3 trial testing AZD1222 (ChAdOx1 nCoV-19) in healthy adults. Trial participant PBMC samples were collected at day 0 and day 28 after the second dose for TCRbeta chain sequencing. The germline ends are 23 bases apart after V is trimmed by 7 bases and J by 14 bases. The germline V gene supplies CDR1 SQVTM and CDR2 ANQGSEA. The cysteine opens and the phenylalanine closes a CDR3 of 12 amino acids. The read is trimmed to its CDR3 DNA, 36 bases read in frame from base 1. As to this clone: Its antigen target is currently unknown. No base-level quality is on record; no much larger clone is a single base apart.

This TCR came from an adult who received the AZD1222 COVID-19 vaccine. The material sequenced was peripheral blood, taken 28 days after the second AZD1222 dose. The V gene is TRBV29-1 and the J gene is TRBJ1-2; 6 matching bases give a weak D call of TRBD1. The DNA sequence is TGCAGCGCAGAGAAGGGGGGAGAGGGGTTAACCTTC. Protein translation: CSAEKGGEGLTF.